The next 28 T cell receptor beta chains were all read from a single sample in a study of CD8 T cells in Susac syndrome. The RNA, roughly 0.5 to 1 ug, was put through reverse transcription using random hexamers. One entry per CDR3 protein, called by TCRdb with MiXCR from the immunoSEQ multiplex PCR reads. This table holds roughly 130,000 distinct CDR3 sequences, about 95% found once. Sequenced: CD4+ T cells from PBMCs. All receptors come from a human donor with multiple sclerosis.

The V call is TRBV3-1, the J call TRBJ2-7; D might be TRBD1 (6 bases). The germline V gene has CDR1 LGHDT and CDR2 YNNKEL (reference sequence). Between the trimmed V and J ends, which lost 3 bases and 2 bases, there was a span of 8 bases. This CDR3 spans 13 amino acids. For the CDR3, the DNA is TGTGCCAGCAGCCAGGACAGAGCCTACGAGCAGTACTTC. The encoded protein is CASSQDRAYEQYF.

This chain links TRBV13 with TRBJ2-1; TRBD2 matches 7 bases. The CDR3 covers 16 residues. Germline values: CDR1 PRHDT, CDR2 FYEKMQ (reference sequence). Trimming took 5 bases from V and 11 from J; bases not matched to a gene: 18. CDR3 protein: CASSPGRKREPLKQFF. CDR3 nucleotides: TGTGCCAGCAGCCCCGGACGTAAGCGGGAACCCCTTAAGCAGTTCTTC.

In DNA form, the CDR3 reads TGTGCCAGCAGTTCTCCGACAGGCCCGATCTATGGCTACACCTTC. Protein: CASSSPTGPIYGYTF. This chain connects TRBV27 to TRBJ1-2, with D possibly TRBD1 on 6 matching bases. Germline CDR1 and CDR2: MNHEY and SMNVEV (reference sequence). CDR3 length: 15 residues. The V and J ends lost 4 bases and 4 bases respectively, with 16 bases between them.

This clonotype was found once. The genes are TRBV12-3 or TRBV12-4 and TRBJ2-7; D ambiguous. The CDR3 has 12 residues. V lost 6 bases to trimming and J lost 2 bases, with 8 bases between them. CDR3 nucleotides: TGTGCCAGCAGATACGCAACCTACGAGCAGTACTTC. Protein sequence: CASRYATYEQYF.

The J gene is TRBJ1-5, the V gene TRBV20-1, with D perhaps TRBD1 (6 bases). CDR1 DFQATT and CDR2 SNEGSKA come from the germline V gene (reference sequence). The CDR3 runs 12 residues. CDR3 DNA sequence: TGCAGCTGGGGGCAGGTAAATCAGCCCCAGCATTTT. It is translated as CSWGQVNQPQHF.

The V gene is TRBV20-1, the J gene TRBJ1-2; D not resolved. The V end was cut by 3 bases, the J end by 1 base, with 12 bases between. The CDR3 is 14 residues long. The germline CDR1 and CDR2 sequences are DFQATT and SNEGSKA (reference sequence). This CDR3 reads CSASAYHLNYGYTF. The CDR3 DNA sequence: TGCAGTGCTAGTGCATATCACCTTAACTATGGCTACACCTTC.

CDR3 region: CASRTGDRFHGYTF. The CDR3 nucleotides are TGTGCCAGCAGAACAGGGGATCGGTTCCATGGCTACACCTTC. The genes are TRBV28 and TRBJ1-2; 7 nucleotides line up with TRBD1. V was pared by 6 bases and J by 6 bases, with 10 bases of the junction left unmatched. CDR1 is MDHEN, CDR2 SYDVKM, per germline. The CDR3 is 14 amino acids.

The sample holds a few counts of this clonotype. V gene TRBV27 combines with J gene TRBJ1-6; the D is unclear. CDR3 length: 12 amino acids. V shed 3 bases and J shed 8 bases, with 5 bases lying between them. CDR1 and CDR2 (germline): MNHEY, SMNVEV (reference sequence). The CDR3 sequence: CASSFRDSPLHF. The CDR3 nucleotides are TGTGCCAGCAGTTTCCGAGATTCACCCCTCCACTTT.

The chain carries TRBV28 and TRBJ1-2; D is perhaps TRBD1 (5 bases). CDR1 and CDR2 from the germline V gene are MDHEN and SYDVKM. CDR3 length: 14 residues. Trimming left V 3 bases short and J 2 bases short, with 10 bases between. CDR3 in amino acids: CASSFYGGNYGYTF. CDR3 in DNA: TGTGCCAGCAGTTTTTACGGGGGGAACTATGGCTACACCTTC.

The chain carries TRBV4-3 and TRBJ1-1; D unresolved. The V end was cut by 5 bases, the J end by 4 bases, with 14 bases between. CDR3 size: 14 residues. The germline CDR1 and CDR2 sequences are LGHNA and YSLEER. The CDR3 sequence: CASSDRGGSTEAFF. The CDR3 DNA reads TGCGCCAGCAGCGATCGGGGAGGGAGCACTGAAGCTTTCTTT.

This clonotype was seen more than once but under ten times. This rearrangement joins TRBV4-3 to TRBJ1-2; D is undetermined. Germline V gives CDR1 LGHNA, CDR2 YSLEER. V was pared by 0 bases and J by 8 bases, with 10 bases between. CDR3 length: 13 amino acids. CDR3 coding DNA: TGCGCCAGCAGCCAAGATGGAGCATACGGCTACACCTTC. This translates into CASSQDGAYGYTF.

V usage is TRBV29-1 and J usage is TRBJ1-1, with 7 bases lining up with TRBD1. CDR1 is SQVTM, CDR2 ANQGSEA, per germline. With 5 bases clipped from V and 3 bases from J, the junction kept 6 bases outside the gene matches. This CDR3 spans 13 amino acids. The CDR3 DNA sequence: TGCAGCGTTCGCCGACAGGGACACACTGAAGCTTTCTTT. It translates to CSVRRQGHTEAFF.

The chain couples TRBV20-1 to TRBJ1-5; 7 bases agree with TRBD1. The CDR3 extends over 14 amino acids. Germline-derived CDR1 and CDR2 are DFQATT and SNEGSKA (reference sequence). The J segment lost 2 bases and the V segment lost 2 bases, leaving 3 bases of the junction unmatched. CDR3 nucleotide sequence: TGCAGTGCTAGATCCGGGACAGGCAATCAGCCCCAGCATTTT. Protein: CSARSGTGNQPQHF.

This chain links TRBV20-1 with TRBJ2-1, with 7 bases lining up with TRBD1. J gave up 3 bases and V 8 bases, and 10 bases lay outside the gene matches. The CDR3 covers 14 residues. The V gene's germline CDR1 is DFQATT and CDR2 SNEGSKA (reference sequence). The chain's CDR3 is CSPIQGPVYNEQFF. For the CDR3, the DNA is TGCAGTCCCATACAGGGGCCAGTCTACAATGAGCAGTTCTTC.

This chain joins TRBV6-2 or TRBV6-3 and TRBJ2-5, with no clear D. V shed 4 bases and J shed 11 bases, with 14 bases lying between them. This CDR3 comprises 12 residues. The germline gives CDR1 MNHEY, CDR2 SVGEGT. Here the CDR3 DNA reads TGTGCCAGCAGTTCCTCCCAGGTTGTTCAGTACTTC. Its translation is CASSSSQVVQYF.

The V gene is TRBV11-2, the J gene TRBJ2-3; the match to TRBD1 covers 8 bases. Germline V gene data show CDR1 as SGHAT and CDR2 as FQNNGV. V gave up 4 bases and J gave up 4 bases; unmatched junction bases: 4. The CDR3 has 14 residues. The CDR3 loop reads CASSSQGAADTQYF. CDR3 bases: TGTGCCAGCAGCTCCCAGGGGGCGGCAGATACGCAGTATTTT.

The chain uses TRBV23-1 and TRBJ2-7; D tentatively fits TRBD1 or TRBD2 (6 bases each). TRBV23-1 is noted as an ORF with a role that remains uncertain. Trimming cost V 2 bases and J 0 bases, with 14 bases left between them. The CDR3 extends over 16 amino acids. CDR3 protein: CASSQLRGASSYEQYF. The CDR3 DNA is TGCGCCAGCAGTCAACTTAGGGGGGCGAGCTCCTACGAGCAGTACTTC.

The V gene is TRBV29-1, the J gene TRBJ1-1, with no clear D. V lost 6 bases and J lost 1, with 9 bases in between. The CDR3 is made up of 12 amino acids. CDR1 and CDR2 (germline): SQVTM, ANQGSEA. The CDR3 loop is CSVAGANTEAFF. DNA for the CDR3: TGCAGCGTGGCGGGTGCGAACACTGAAGCTTTCTTT. Filled out from reference TRBV29-1 and TRBJ1-1, the complete variable domain reads SAVISQKPSRDICQRGTSLTIQCQVDSQVTMMFWYRQQPGQSLTLIATANQGSEATYESGFVIDKFPISRPNLTFSTLTVSNMSPEDSSIYLCSVAGANTEAFFGQGTRLTVV.

CDR3 nucleotides: TGTGCCAGCAGCTACCGGACAGAAGAGACCCAGTACTTC. Translated: CASSYRTEETQYF. The gene calls are TRBV5-4 and TRBJ2-5; tentative D call: TRBD1 (6 bases). CDR3 size: 13 residues. Germline lookup yields CDR1 SGHNT and CDR2 YYREEE (reference sequence). Deletions cut 3 bases from V and 3 bases from J, with 9 bases between.

The J gene is TRBJ2-5, the V gene TRBV20-1; TRBD2 might be the D (6 bases). V was shortened by 3 bases and J by 3 bases, with 11 bases between the two germline ends. Germline lookup yields CDR1 DFQATT and CDR2 SNEGSKA (reference sequence). The CDR3 is 13 amino acids. CDR3 nucleotide sequence: TGCAGTGCTAGGGGGGGTGGGAAAGAGACCCAGTACTTC. It translates to CSARGGGKETQYF.

The V call is TRBV20-1, the J call TRBJ2-3; D may be TRBD1 (5 bases). Germline CDR1 reads DFQATT; CDR2 reads SNEGSKA (reference sequence). CDR3 size: 13 residues. The V end lost 5 bases, the J end lost 5 bases, and 14 bases lay between the germline ends. CDR3 in amino acids: CSAPDRVKDTQYF. CDR3 bases: TGCAGTGCTCCCGACAGAGTTAAAGATACGCAGTATTTT.

The V and J genes are TRBV3-1 and TRBJ1-3; D is unresolved. CDR3 length: 16 amino acids. The V end was cut by 3 bases, the J end by 0 bases, with 12 bases between. The germline V gene has CDR1 LGHDT and CDR2 YNNKEL (reference sequence). CDR3 region: CASSHAKVASGNTIYF. CDR3 coding DNA: TGTGCCAGCAGCCACGCAAAGGTCGCCTCTGGAAACACCATATATTTT.

V usage is TRBV20-1 and J usage is TRBJ2-5, with D possibly being TRBD2 (6 bases). CDR3 length equals 11 residues. The germline V gene has CDR1 DFQATT and CDR2 SNEGSKA (reference sequence). The CDR3 region is CRGGTPETQYF. The DNA for the CDR3 is TGCAGAGGAGGGACTCCAGAGACCCAGTACTTC.

Written as DNA, the CDR3 is TGTGCCAGCAGCGAGGGGAGGTCCCAGCATTTT. The encoded protein is CASSEGRSQHF. This chain uses TRBV6-1 with TRBJ1-5; tentatively, D is TRBD1 (5 bases). V shed 6 bases and J shed 11 bases, with 11 bases lying between them. The CDR3 covers 11 residues. Per germline, CDR1 MNHNS and CDR2 SASEGT.

This clonotype is a singleton in its sample. V and J are TRBV20-1 and TRBJ2-7, with 7 bases lining up with TRBD1. Germline V CDR1 and CDR2: DFQATT, SNEGSKA (reference sequence). The V segment lost 3 bases and the J segment 6 bases; nucleotides outside the gene matches: 11. The CDR3 loop spans 14 amino acids. The CDR3 sequence is CSASRDSRRAEQYF. As DNA, the CDR3 is TGCAGTGCTAGCCGGGACAGCCGCCGGGCCGAGCAGTACTTC.

This chain links TRBV9 with TRBJ2-7; TRBD1 aligns across 7 bases. Germline-derived CDR1 and CDR2 are SGDLS and YYNGEE. Trimming cost V 4 bases and J 2 bases; bases outside gene matches: 6. The CDR3 is 14 residues long. CDR3 DNA sequence: TGTGCCAGCAGCTTCACAGGGGCCCCCTACGAGCAGTACTTC. It specifies CASSFTGAPYEQYF.

Here the CDR3 DNA reads TGTGCCAGCAGCCCTAGCGGGATAGGTACAGATACGCAGTATTTT. Residues: CASSPSGIGTDTQYF. The rearrangement uses TRBV9 and TRBJ2-3; 9 bases are a match to TRBD2. CDR1 is SGDLS, CDR2 YYNGEE, per germline. J gave up 3 bases and V 4 bases, and 6 bases lay outside the gene matches. This CDR3 comprises 15 residues.

The chain links TRBV10-3 to TRBJ2-3; D unclear. This CDR3 has 16 amino acids. The V and J ends lost 0 bases and 1 base respectively, with 11 bases between them. CDR1 and CDR2 from the germline V gene are ENHRY and SYGVKD. CDR3 residues: CAISESWSGGTDTQYF. The CDR3, as DNA: TGTGCCATCAGTGAGTCGTGGTCAGGAGGCACAGATACGCAGTATTTT.